Below, 22 T cell receptor beta chains from the same sample are listed, as sequenced in a study of T cells in Graves' hyperthyroidism and ophthalmopathy. Amplification of TCR beta CDR3 regions used RNA as the template. HTBI primers drove first-round RT-PCR of the TCR CDR3. MiXCR was run by TCRdb on the multiplex PCR reads, yielding one entry per CDR3 protein. The table includes hundreds of thousands of distinct CDR3 sequences, more than 15% detected once. Sample: blood. These receptors came from a woman between 40 and 55 years old with Graves' ophthalmopathy.

This clonotype was observed a handful of times. The V and J genes are TRBV18 and TRBJ2-2; TRBD1 might be the D (5 bases). The CDR3 spans 15 residues. V lost 2 bases and J lost 0, with 7 bases in between. Germline CDR1 is KGHSH and CDR2 is LQKENI. The chain's CDR3 is CASSPGRANTGELFF. The DNA of the CDR3 is TGTGCCAGCTCACCAGGCAGGGCGAACACCGGGGAGCTGTTTTTT.

This clonotype was counted many times. V usage is TRBV18 and J usage is TRBJ1-1; D is unresolved. V gave up 2 bases and J gave up 3 bases, with 7 bases separating them. Germline V gene sequence: CDR1 KGHSH, CDR2 LQKENI. This CDR3 is built from 13 residues. CDR3 sequence reads: CASSPRHHTEAFF. CDR3 sequence (DNA): TGTGCCAGCTCACCAAGACACCACACTGAAGCTTTCTTT.

The V gene is TRBV18, the J gene TRBJ2-2, with 8 bases matching TRBD1. The CDR3 totals 15 residues. The ends lost 6 bases at V and 1 base at J; junction bases unmatched: 4. The germline gives CDR1 KGHSH, CDR2 LQKENI. Written as DNA, the CDR3 is TGTGCCAGCTCTCAGGGACAGGAGAACACCGGGGAGCTGTTTTTT. As protein: CASSQGQENTGELFF.

In this sample, this clonotype turned up many times. The chain couples TRBV2 to TRBJ2-7; D not certain. This CDR3 is built from 11 residues. Germline-derived CDR1 and CDR2 are SNHLY and FYNNEI. V was pared by 4 bases and J by 4 bases, with 5 bases between. The CDR3 nucleotides are TGTGCCAGCAGTGCAGAATACGAGCAGTACTTC. As protein: CASSAEYEQYF.

This clonotype occurred a few times. The V and J genes are TRBV30 and TRBJ2-1, with 7 bases matching TRBD2. The germline V gene has CDR1 GTSNPN and CDR2 SVGIG (reference sequence). The CDR3 is made up of 14 amino acids. Trimming at V came to 3 bases and at J to 14 bases, leaving 16 bases not matched to a gene. The CDR3 spells CAWRDPFGVGGEFF. CDR3 bases: TGTGCCTGGAGAGATCCTTTTGGCGTGGGGGGGGAGTTCTTC.

Points on this clonotype: At one end the junction does not follow the germline gene, possibly because of a read error. The chain carries TRBV5-1 and TRBJ2-3, with 9 bases matching TRBD2. The CDR3 is 15 amino acids. The germline V gene encodes CDR1 SGHRS and CDR2 YFSETQ. The CDR3 region is CASSISGGRTDTQYF. DNA for the CDR3: TGTGCCAGCAGTATAAGCGGGGGGCGCACAGATACGCAGTATTTT. The full variable domain, rest sourced from reference TRBV5-1 and TRBJ2-3, is KAGVTQTPRYLIKTRGQQVTLSCSPISGHRSVSWYQQTPGQGLQFLFEYFSETQRNKGNFPGRFSGRQFSNSRSEMNVSTLELGDSALYLCASSISGGRTDTQYFGPGTRLTVL.

This clonotype has at least ten counts. The CDR3 protein is CASSLVRFEQFF. In nucleotides, the CDR3 is TGTGCCAGCAGCCTTGTGCGTTTTGAGCAGTTCTTC. The gene calls are TRBV11-2 and TRBJ2-1, with no clear D. Germline CDR1 is SGHAT and CDR2 is FQNNGV. The CDR3 has 12 residues. Trimming cost V 5 bases and J 9 bases, with 11 bases left between them. The full variable domain, its missing parts supplied by reference TRBV11-2 and TRBJ2-1, is EAGVAQSPRYKIIEKRQSVAFWCNPISGHATLYWYQQILGQGPKLLIQFQNNGVVDDSQLPKDRFSAERLKGVDSTLKIQPAKLEDSAVYLCASSLVRFEQFFGPGTRLTVL.

The gene calls are TRBV6-1 and TRBJ2-5; 9 nucleotides align to TRBD1. Germline CDR1 reads MNHNS; CDR2 reads SASEGT. Trimming took 8 bases from V and 2 from J; bases not matched to a gene: 6. The CDR3 covers 14 residues. CDR3: CASQTGGWQETQYF. Here the CDR3 DNA reads TGTGCCAGCCAAACAGGGGGCTGGCAAGAGACCCAGTACTTC.

In this sample, this clonotype turned up many times. This rearrangement joins TRBV2 to TRBJ1-1; D perhaps matches TRBD1 (5 bases). The V end was cut by 4 bases, the J end by 1 base, with 10 bases between. The CDR3 extends over 14 amino acids. The germline CDR1 and CDR2 sequences are SNHLY and FYNNEI. The CDR3 region is CASSVFQGNTEAFF. The CDR3 DNA reads as TGTGCCAGCAGTGTTTTCCAGGGGAACACTGAAGCTTTCTTT. The full variable domain, its missing parts supplied by reference TRBV2 and TRBJ1-1, is EPEVTQTPSHQVTQMGQEVILRCVPISNHLYFYWYRQILGQKVEFLVSFYNNEISEKSEIFDDQFSVERPDGSNFTLKIRSTKLEDSAMYFCASSVFQGNTEAFFGQGTRLTVV.

At least ten counts were recorded for this clonotype. The chain recombines TRBV7-8 with TRBJ2-3; no clear D gene. This CDR3 has 15 amino acids. Looked up from germline, CDR1 is SGHVS and CDR2 is FQNEAQ. V was shortened by 5 bases and J by 1 base, with 13 bases between the two germline ends. DNA of the CDR3: TGTGCCAGCAGCGTCCATGGGCTTCGCACAGATACGCAGTATTTT. Translated: CASSVHGLRTDTQYF.

This clonotype was recorded a few times. It may be a read error: a sequence one base away is much more abundant. The CDR3 spells CANSLSLGREGYTF. CDR3 nucleotide sequence: TGTGCCAACAGTTTGTCACTTGGCCGGGAGGGCTACACCTTC. The V gene is TRBV12-3 or TRBV12-4, the J gene TRBJ1-2; D is uncertain. This CDR3 is built from 14 residues.

The chain recombines TRBV6-2 or TRBV6-3 with TRBJ1-5; 7 bases match TRBD1. The CDR3 is 13 residues long. Losses at the gene ends were 4 bases for V and 7 bases for J; bases not matched to a gene: 4. Germline lookup yields CDR1 MNHEY and CDR2 SVGEGT. The CDR3 reads CASSSTGWQPQHF. In DNA, the CDR3 is TGTGCCAGCAGTTCGACAGGGTGGCAGCCCCAGCATTTT.

The sample holds a few counts of this clonotype. This chain links TRBV12-5 with TRBJ1-5; D remains unclear. This CDR3 region has 13 residues. The V gene lost 6 bases and the J gene lost 0 bases, with 6 bases spanning the gap. CDR1 and CDR2 from the germline V gene are LGHNT and FRNRAP. CDR3 sequence reads: CASGVNSNQPQHF. Here the CDR3 DNA reads TGTGCTAGTGGAGTAAATAGCAATCAGCCCCAGCATTTT.

In its sample, this clonotype was seen many times. The chain has TRBV2 and TRBJ2-2, with TRBD1 as a possible D gene (5 bases). The V end lost 6 bases, the J end lost 6 bases, and 11 bases lay between the germline ends. The CDR3 length is 13 residues. Germline assignment: CDR1 SNHLY and CDR2 FYNNEI. The CDR3 sequence is CASSETGAGELFF. The CDR3 region has the DNA TGTGCCAGCAGCGAAACAGGTGCCGGGGAGCTGTTTTTT.

The chain uses TRBV14 and TRBJ2-1; D gene ambiguous. CDR1 is SGHDN and CDR2 is FVKESK in the germline V gene. Trimming pared 4 bases from V and 9 bases from J, leaving 16 bases between. The CDR3 totals 14 residues. CDR3 in amino acids: CASSPTGLFGEQFF. CDR3 nucleotides: TGTGCCAGCAGCCCGACTGGGCTGTTCGGTGAGCAGTTCTTC.

The table lists this clonotype with many counts. The J gene is TRBJ2-5, the V gene TRBV20-1, with D perhaps matching TRBD1 (6 bases). The CDR3 is made up of 13 amino acids. Between the trimmed V and J ends, which lost 0 bases and 4 bases, there was a span of 9 bases. Germline V lookup: CDR1 DFQATT, CDR2 SNEGSKA (reference sequence). The CDR3 sequence is CSARDSRGETQYF. CDR3 in DNA: TGCAGTGCTAGAGATTCCAGGGGAGAGACCCAGTACTTC.

This clonotype occurred a few times. V is TRBV18 and J is TRBJ1-3; no reliable D call. Deletions cut 2 bases from V and 2 bases from J, with 13 bases between. CDR3 length: 16 residues. The germline gives CDR1 KGHSH, CDR2 LQKENI. The CDR3 DNA reads as TGTGCCAGCTCACCAGCTGGTCGCGTTGCTGGAAACACCATATATTTT. Residues: CASSPAGRVAGNTIYF.

In its sample, this clonotype was seen many times. The chain recombines TRBV30 with TRBJ1-1; D possibly corresponds to TRBD1 (6 bases). Germline CDR1 is GTSNPN and CDR2 is SVGIG (reference sequence). V shed 0 bases and J shed 0 bases, with 14 bases lying between them. The CDR3 length is 16 residues. The CDR3 reads CAWSVRGAGMNTEAFF. The CDR3 coding sequence is TGTGCCTGGAGTGTGAGGGGGGCAGGAATGAACACTGAAGCTTTCTTT.

This clonotype was seen at least ten times. V gene TRBV2 combines with J gene TRBJ2-7; D tentatively reads TRBD1 or TRBD2 (5 bases each). The CDR3 totals 13 residues. The germline CDR1 and CDR2 sequences are SNHLY and FYNNEI. V lost 6 bases and J lost 2, with 11 bases in between. Written as DNA, the CDR3 is TGTGCCAGCAGAACCGGGACGGCCTACGAGCAGTACTTC. This translates into CASRTGTAYEQYF. The whole variable domain, filled in from reference TRBV2 and TRBJ2-7, reads EPEVTQTPSHQVTQMGQEVILRCVPISNHLYFYWYRQILGQKVEFLVSFYNNEISEKSEIFDDQFSVERPDGSNFTLKIRSTKLEDSAMYFCASRTGTAYEQYFGPGTRLTVT.

This clonotype was found many times. The gene calls are TRBV5-4 and TRBJ2-3; 8 nucleotides match TRBD2. The CDR3 covers 16 residues. The junction had 8 bases not matched to a gene; V was cut back by 1 base and J by 4 bases. CDR1 is SGHNT and CDR2 is YYREEE in the germline V gene (reference sequence). The DNA for the CDR3 is TGTGCCAGCAGCTTGCAGTTCGGGAGGGCCGCAGATACGCAGTATTTT. It codes for CASSLQFGRAADTQYF.

In its sample, this clonotype was seen many times. The chain is built from TRBV27 and TRBJ1-1, with D possibly being TRBD1 (5 bases). There are 14 residues in the CDR3. Germline loops: CDR1 MNHEY, CDR2 SMNVEV (reference sequence). V lost 7 bases and J 1 base, leaving 13 bases between the germline ends. The CDR3 DNA reads TGTGCCAGCACCTTGCGGGGCCCGAACACTGAAGCTTTCTTT. This encodes CASTLRGPNTEAFF.

This clonotype showed up just a few times. The chain carries TRBV12-3 or TRBV12-4 and TRBJ1-3; weak D call: TRBD1 (6 bases). The CDR3 sequence is 13 residues long. Trimming pared 6 bases from V and 3 bases from J, leaving 9 bases between. DNA for the CDR3: TGTGCCAGCAGAGGGGGAGGTGGAAACACCATATATTTT. This translates into CASRGGGGNTIYF.